Each of the 5 T cell receptor beta chains below was sequenced from the same sample in a study of T cells in Graves' hyperthyroidism and ophthalmopathy. Template material for amplifying TCR beta CDR3 regions consisted of RNA transcripts. The HTBI set primed first-round TCR CDR3 RT-PCR. TCRdb fed the multiplex PCR reads into MiXCR, producing one record per CDR3 protein. The table shows 150,000 or so distinct CDR3 sequences, with approximately 20% occurring only once. Sequenced material: blood. Source of these receptors: a woman between 50 and 59 years old with Graves' hyperthyroidism that later progressed to Graves' ophthalmopathy.

This clonotype has a count of ten or more. This chain joins TRBV20-1 and TRBJ1-5; 7 bases are a match to TRBD1. CDR1 is DFQATT and CDR2 is SNEGSKA in the germline V gene (reference sequence). Trimming removed 6 bases from V and 2 bases from J; junction bases left unmatched: 10. This CDR3 is 15 amino acids long. This CDR3 reads CSASDRASRNQPQHF. As DNA, the CDR3 is TGCAGTGCAAGTGACAGGGCTTCACGCAATCAGCCCCAGCATTTT.

This clonotype was counted at least ten times. The V call is TRBV9, the J call TRBJ2-7; perhaps TRBD2 as D (6 bases). The CDR3 runs to 14 residues. V was cut by 4 bases and J by 0 bases, with 11 bases left in between. Germline V lookup: CDR1 SGDLS, CDR2 YYNGEE. This CDR3 is CASSPRGSSYEQYF. For the CDR3, the DNA is TGTGCCAGCAGCCCTCGGGGGAGCTCCTACGAGCAGTACTTC.

This clonotype came up many times. The J gene is TRBJ1-1, the V gene TRBV28; D might be TRBD1 (5 bases). V was cut by 6 bases and J by 1 base, with 12 bases left in between. The CDR3 runs to 14 residues. Germline-derived CDR1 and CDR2 are MDHEN and SYDVKM. The CDR3 sequence: CASSRRGANTEAFF. CDR3 nucleotide sequence: TGTGCCAGCAGCCGAAGGGGCGCGAACACTGAAGCTTTCTTT.

This clonotype has ten or more counts. The V call is TRBV30, the J call TRBJ2-7; tentatively, D is TRBD1 (7 bases). Trimming cost V 3 bases and J 5 bases, with 14 bases left between them. The CDR3 has 13 residues. Germline V lookup: CDR1 GTSNPN, CDR2 SVGIG (reference sequence). The CDR3 DNA reads TGTGCCTGGAGCAGGGGGGTAGAGGACGAGCAGTACTTC. Translating gives CAWSRGVEDEQYF.

CDR3 in amino acids: CSVEGEGLAGGPKNEQYF. The CDR3 DNA sequence: TGCAGCGTTGAAGGGGAGGGACTAGCGGGAGGGCCGAAGAACGAGCAGTACTTC. The chain has TRBV29-1 and TRBJ2-7, with 16 bases lining up with TRBD2. The CDR3 length is 18 residues. Germline values: CDR1 SQVTM, CDR2 ANQGSEA. The junction had 11 bases not matched to a gene; V was cut back by 1 base and J by 5 bases.